This entry features one T cell receptor (beta chain) sequence. Its cognate antigen is unknown. Donors were healthy HIV-negative adults without recently reported acute infections or vaccinations. This sample was taken from a study of shared clonotypes between healthy human individuals. Study overall: Aged 18 to 49, the donors were two women and a few men. Broader study findings: Sequencing depth was a factor that was expected to affect clonotype sharing among donors.

Germline values: CDR1 MNHNY, CDR2 SVGAGI (reference sequence). Trimming took off 2 bases at V and 1 base at J, with 9 bases between the two ends. CDR3 length equals 14 residues. The assay was immunoSEQ multiplex PCR, and TCRdb's table has in-frame clones only and misses some. The sample lists 450,000 to 500,000 clones; 79% were seen once. The rearrangement joins TRBV6-6 to TRBJ2-7, with D perhaps assigned TRBD1 or TRBD2 (5 bases each). Sequenced sample: PBMCs. This sequence was found in a woman between 40 and 55 years old in good health. Some clones in this sample may be carry-over from other donors' samples. DNA for the CDR3: TGTGCCAGCAGTTACCGGGACGGATCCTACGAGCAGTACTTC. It is translated as CASSYRDGSYEQYF.